Listed below are T cell receptor beta chains from one sample, sequenced in a study of CD8 T cells in Susac syndrome. TCRdb re-analysed the immunoSEQ multiplex PCR reads in MiXCR, keeping a single row per CDR3 protein. This sample yields 150,000 to 200,000 distinct CDR3 sequences, of which roughly 92% are seen a single time; approximately 0.1% belongs to the top ten. Sequencing used CD4+ T cells from PBMCs. The receptors originated from a human donor in good health. Both conserved end residues are part of each CDR3. Each record gives: V gene, clone size, D gene, J gene, CDR3 DNA, CDR3 protein. The D gene is left open where the match is weak. Not every row has a clone size; where given, it reads once, few, many or a size class.

TRBV5-1	few	NA	TRBJ1-1	TGCGCCAGCAGCTTGGTAGGGTGGAACACTGAAGCTTTCTTT	CASSLVGWNTEAFF
TRBV6-5	few	TRBD1	TRBJ1-2	TGTGCCAGCAGTCCTGGGACAGTCTATGGCTACACCTTC	CASSPGTVYGYTF
TRBV29-1	NA	NA	TRBJ2-5	TGCAGCGTTGCACAGGGCAATCAGGGGGAGACCCAGTACTTC	CSVAQGNQGETQYF
TRBV6-2/TRBV6-3	NA	NA	TRBJ1-2	TGTGCCAGCAGAGACCACTATGGCTACACCTTC	CASRDHYGYTF
TRBV7-9	NA	NA	TRBJ2-4	TGTGCCAGCAGCTTATCCAACAGGGCCAAAAACATTCAGTACTTC	CASSLSNRAKNIQYF
TRBV5-1	NA	NA	TRBJ2-4	TGCGCCAGCAGCGGGCAGGGTATAGACATTCAGTACTTC	CASSGQGIDIQYF
TRBV29-1	NA	TRBD1	TRBJ2-2	TGCAGCGTTTGGACAGGGACTCGGGGCGGGGAGCTGTTTTTT	CSVWTGTRGGELFF
TRBV3-1	NA	TRBD1	TRBJ2-1	TGTGCCAGCAGCCAACGGGACAGGGTATACAATGAGCAGTTCTTC	CASSQRDRVYNEQFF
TRBV12-3/TRBV12-4	NA	TRBD1	TRBJ2-7	TGTGCCAGCACCGTGACAGGGGGGTACGAGCAGTACTTC	CASTVTGGYEQYF
TRBV28	NA	NA	TRBJ1-5	TGTGCCAGCAGTTTCCCTCAGGAATTTAGCAATCAGCCCCAGCATTTT	CASSFPQEFSNQPQHF
TRBV4-3	NA	NA	TRBJ2-6	TGCGCCAGCAGCCAAGAGAGACAGCCAAGCCCAGGGGCCAACGTCCTGACTTTC	CASSQERQPSPGANVLTF
TRBV20-1	NA	NA	TRBJ1-6	TGCAGTGCTAGAGACAGAGATAATTCACCCCTCCACTTT	CSARDRDNSPLHF
TRBV20-1	NA	TRBD2	TRBJ2-3	TGCAGTGCCTTTCGCTCTAGCGGGGGCCTCACAGATACGCAGTATTTT	CSAFRSSGGLTDTQYF